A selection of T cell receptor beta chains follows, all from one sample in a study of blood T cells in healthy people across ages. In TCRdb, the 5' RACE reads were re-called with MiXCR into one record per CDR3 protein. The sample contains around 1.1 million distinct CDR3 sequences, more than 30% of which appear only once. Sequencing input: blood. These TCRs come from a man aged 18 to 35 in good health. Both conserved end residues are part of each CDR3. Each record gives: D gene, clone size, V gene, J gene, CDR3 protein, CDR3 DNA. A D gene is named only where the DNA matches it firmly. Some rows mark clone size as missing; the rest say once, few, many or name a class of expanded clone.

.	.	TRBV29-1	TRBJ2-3	CSVVQGPDTQYF	TGCAGCGTTGTTCAGGGGCCAGATACGCAGTATTTT
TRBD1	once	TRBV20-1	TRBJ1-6	CSARAGGNSYNSPLHF	TGCAGTGCTAGGGCAGGGGGCAACAGCTATAATTCACCCCTCCACTTT
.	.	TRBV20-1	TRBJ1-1	CSASGQLNTEAFF	TGCAGTGCTAGCGGACAGTTGAACACTGAAGCTTTCTTT
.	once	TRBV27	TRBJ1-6	CASSVNYYNSPLHF	TGTGCCAGCAGTGTCAACTACTATAATTCACCCCTCCACTTT
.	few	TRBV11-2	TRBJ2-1	CASSLGQPNEQFF	TGTGCCAGCAGCTTGGGCCAGCCAAATGAGCAGTTCTTC
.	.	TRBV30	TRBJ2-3	CAWSRAVIGTDTQYF	TGTGCCTGGAGTAGGGCCGTTATCGGCACAGATACGCAGTATTTT
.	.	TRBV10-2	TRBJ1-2	CASSESLAIYGYTF	TGCGCCAGCAGTGAGTCGCTTGCAATCTATGGCTACACCTTC
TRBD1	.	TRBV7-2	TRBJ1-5	CASSYSRGQISNQPQHF	TGTGCCAGCAGCTATAGTAGGGGACAGATTAGCAATCAGCCCCAGCATTTT
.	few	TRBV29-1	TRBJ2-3	CSVGAGRVSNTQYF	TGCAGCGTTGGAGCAGGGCGGGTCTCAAATACGCAGTATTTT
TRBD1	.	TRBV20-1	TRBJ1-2	CSARVGTEPWGYTF	TGCAGTGCTAGAGTTGGGACAGAACCCTGGGGCTACACCTTC
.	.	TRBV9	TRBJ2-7	CASSEEFRASSYNEQYF	TGTGCCAGCAGCGAGGAATTCCGGGCCTCATCCTACAATGAGCAGTACTTC
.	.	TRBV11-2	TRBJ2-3	CASSQMITGSDTQYF	TGTGCCAGCAGCCAGATGATCACAGGGTCAGATACGCAGTATTTT
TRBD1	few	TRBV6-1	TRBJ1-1	CASSLPGGVATEAFF	TGTGCCAGCAGCCTTCCAGGGGGGGTGGCCACTGAAGCTTTCTTT
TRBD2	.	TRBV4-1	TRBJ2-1	CASSQVQRAGVTYNEQFF	TGCGCCAGCAGCCAAGTCCAGAGAGCGGGGGTAACCTACAATGAGCAGTTCTTC
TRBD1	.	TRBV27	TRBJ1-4	CASSSSTGLDEKLFF	TGTGCCAGCAGTTCGTCGACAGGGCTGGATGAAAAACTGTTTTTT
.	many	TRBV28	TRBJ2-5	CASSLFEETQYF	TGTGCCAGCAGCCTCTTCGAAGAGACCCAGTACTTC
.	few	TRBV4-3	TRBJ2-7	CASSQAGSSYNEQYF	TGCGCCAGCAGCCAAGCAGGGAGCTCCTACAATGAGCAGTACTTC
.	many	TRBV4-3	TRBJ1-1	CASSRGQMNTEAFF	TGTGCCAGCAGCCGAGGACAGATGAACACTGAAGCTTTCTTT
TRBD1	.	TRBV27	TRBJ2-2	CASSLTGGFTGELFF	TGTGCCAGCAGTTTGACAGGGGGTTTCACCGGGGAGCTGTTTTTT
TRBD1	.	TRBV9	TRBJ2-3	CASSAGQGASSDTQYF	TGTGCCAGCAGCGCAGGACAGGGGGCTAGTTCAGATACGCAGTATTTT
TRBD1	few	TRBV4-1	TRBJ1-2	CASSRPGQGPGYTF	TGCGCCAGCAGCCGACCGGGACAGGGACCTGGCTACACCTTC
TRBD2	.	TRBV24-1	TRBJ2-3	CATSDRDGTSGYTDTQYF	TGTGCCACCAGTGACCGGGACGGGACTAGCGGTTACACAGATACGCAGTATTTT
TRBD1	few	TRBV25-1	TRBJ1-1	CASSETGAREAFF	TGTGCCAGCAGTGAAACAGGGGCGCGTGAAGCTTTCTTT
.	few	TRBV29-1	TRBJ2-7	CSVEGTNGAPYNEQYF	TGCAGCGTTGAAGGGACTAACGGCGCTCCCTACAATGAGCAGTACTTC